This record concerns one T cell receptor beta chain sequence. This CDR3 is 14 amino acids long. Losses at the gene ends were 4 bases for V and 2 bases for J; bases not matched to a gene: 2. Germline V gene sequence: CDR1 LGHNA, CDR2 YNFKEQ. The use of a sample-barcoded 5' primer and a J-beta primer mix characterized a second PCR of roughly 7 to 11 cycles. TCRdb analysed the 5' RACE reads with MiXCR anew, one entry per CDR3 protein. The repertoire holds 750,000 to 950,000 distinct CDR3 sequences, with approximately 55% as singletons. These data originate in a study of blood T cells in healthy people across ages. Each donor's blood draw was 8.5 to 10 milliliters of peripheral blood.

The TCR comes from a man at least 80 years old in good health. The V call is TRBV4-2, the J call TRBJ1-2, with 9 bases aligning to TRBD1. Sequencing was performed on blood. The CDR3 spells CASSPGTGNYGYTF. The CDR3 nucleotides are TGTGCCAGCAGCCCCGGGACAGGGAACTATGGCTACACCTTC.